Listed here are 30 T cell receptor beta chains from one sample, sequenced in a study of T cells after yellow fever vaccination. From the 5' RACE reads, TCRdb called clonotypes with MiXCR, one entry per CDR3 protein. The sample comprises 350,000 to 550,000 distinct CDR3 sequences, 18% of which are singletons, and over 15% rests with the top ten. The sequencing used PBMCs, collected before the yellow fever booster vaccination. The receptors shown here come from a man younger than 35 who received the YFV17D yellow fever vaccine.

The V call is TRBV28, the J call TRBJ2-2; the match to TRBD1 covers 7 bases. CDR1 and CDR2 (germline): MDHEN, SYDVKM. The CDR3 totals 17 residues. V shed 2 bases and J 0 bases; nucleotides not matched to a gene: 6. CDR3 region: CASSLLTDRANTGELFF. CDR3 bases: TGTGCCAGCAGTTTACTCACTGACAGGGCGAACACCGGGGAGCTGTTTTTT.

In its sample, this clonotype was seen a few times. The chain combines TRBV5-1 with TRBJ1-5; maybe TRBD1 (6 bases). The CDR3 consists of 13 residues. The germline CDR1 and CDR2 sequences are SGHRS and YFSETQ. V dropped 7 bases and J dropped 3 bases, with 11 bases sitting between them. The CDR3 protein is CASAQGFNQPQHF. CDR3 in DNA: TGCGCCAGCGCCCAGGGGTTCAATCAGCCCCAGCATTTT.

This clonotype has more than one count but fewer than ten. The CDR3 coding sequence is TGTGCCAGCAGTGATCCGGGACAGCTCTATGGCTACACCTTC. Its protein is CASSDPGQLYGYTF. The chain couples TRBV6-1 to TRBJ1-2; 7 nucleotides align to TRBD1. This CDR3 spans 14 amino acids. Germline V gene sequence: CDR1 MNHNS, CDR2 SASEGT. V lost 3 bases, J lost 4 bases, and 5 bases stayed unmatched.

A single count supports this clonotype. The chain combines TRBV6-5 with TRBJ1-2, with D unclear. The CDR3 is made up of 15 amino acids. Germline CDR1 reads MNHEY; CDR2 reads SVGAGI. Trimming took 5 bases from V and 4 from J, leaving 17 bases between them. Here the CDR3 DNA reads TGTGCCAGCAGTAAGGCCTTCGTGGGTAGCTATGGCTACACCTTC. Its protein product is CASSKAFVGSYGYTF.

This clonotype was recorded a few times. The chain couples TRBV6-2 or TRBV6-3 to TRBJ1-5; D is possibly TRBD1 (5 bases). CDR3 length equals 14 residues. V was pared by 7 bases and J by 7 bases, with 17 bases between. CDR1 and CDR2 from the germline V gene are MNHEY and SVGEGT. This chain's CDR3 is CASTVPGLKQPQHF. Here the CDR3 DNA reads TGTGCCAGCACTGTCCCGGGACTCAAACAGCCCCAGCATTTT.

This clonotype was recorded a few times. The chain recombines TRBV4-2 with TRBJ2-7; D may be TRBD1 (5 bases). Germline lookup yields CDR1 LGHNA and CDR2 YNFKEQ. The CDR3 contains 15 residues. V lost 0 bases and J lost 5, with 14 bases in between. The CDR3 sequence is CASSQERRAADEQYF. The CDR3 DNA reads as TGTGCCAGCAGCCAAGAACGCAGGGCTGCCGACGAGCAGTACTTC.

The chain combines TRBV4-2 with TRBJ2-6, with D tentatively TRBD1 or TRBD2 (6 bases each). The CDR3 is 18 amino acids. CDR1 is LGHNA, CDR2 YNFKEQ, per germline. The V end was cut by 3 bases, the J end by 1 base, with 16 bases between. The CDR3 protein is CASSQFGGVGSGANVLTF. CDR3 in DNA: TGTGCCAGCAGCCAGTTCGGGGGCGTTGGTTCTGGGGCCAACGTCCTGACTTTC.

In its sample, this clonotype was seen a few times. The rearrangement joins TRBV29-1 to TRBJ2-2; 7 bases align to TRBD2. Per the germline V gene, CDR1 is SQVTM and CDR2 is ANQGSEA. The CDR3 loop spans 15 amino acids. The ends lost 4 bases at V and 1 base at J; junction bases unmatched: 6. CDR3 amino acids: CSVGQRGRNTGELFF. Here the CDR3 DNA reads TGCAGCGTTGGACAGCGGGGACGGAACACCGGGGAGCTGTTTTTT.

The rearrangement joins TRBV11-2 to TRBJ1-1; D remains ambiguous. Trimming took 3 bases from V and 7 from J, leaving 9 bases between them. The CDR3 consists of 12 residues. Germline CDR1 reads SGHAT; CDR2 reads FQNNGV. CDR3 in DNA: TGTGCCAGCAGCTTTGATCGGAGTGAAGCTTTCTTT. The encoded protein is CASSFDRSEAFF. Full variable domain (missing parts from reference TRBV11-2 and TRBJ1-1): EAGVAQSPRYKIIEKRQSVAFWCNPISGHATLYWYQQILGQGPKLLIQFQNNGVVDDSQLPKDRFSAERLKGVDSTLKIQPAKLEDSAVYLCASSFDRSEAFFGQGTRLTVV.

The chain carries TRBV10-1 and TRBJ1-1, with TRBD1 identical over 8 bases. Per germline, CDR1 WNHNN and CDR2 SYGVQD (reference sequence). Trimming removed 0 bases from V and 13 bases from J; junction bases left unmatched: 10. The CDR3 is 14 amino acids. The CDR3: CASSESRDRPRFFF. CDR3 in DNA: TGCGCCAGCAGTGAGTCCCGGGACAGGCCACGTTTTTTCTTT.

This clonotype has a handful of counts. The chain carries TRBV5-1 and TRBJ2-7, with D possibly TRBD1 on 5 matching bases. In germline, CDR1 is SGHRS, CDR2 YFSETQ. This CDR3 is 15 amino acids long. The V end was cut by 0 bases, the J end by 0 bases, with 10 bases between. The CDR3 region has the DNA TGCGCCAGCAGCTTGGGGGGCAGACCCTCCTACGAGCAGTACTTC. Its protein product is CASSLGGRPSYEQYF.

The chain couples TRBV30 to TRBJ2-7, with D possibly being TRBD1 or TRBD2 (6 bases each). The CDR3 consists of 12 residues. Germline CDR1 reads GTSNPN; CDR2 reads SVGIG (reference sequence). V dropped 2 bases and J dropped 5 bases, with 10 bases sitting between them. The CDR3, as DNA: TGTGCCTGGAGTTGGGGGGCGGACGAGCAGTACTTC. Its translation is CAWSWGADEQYF.

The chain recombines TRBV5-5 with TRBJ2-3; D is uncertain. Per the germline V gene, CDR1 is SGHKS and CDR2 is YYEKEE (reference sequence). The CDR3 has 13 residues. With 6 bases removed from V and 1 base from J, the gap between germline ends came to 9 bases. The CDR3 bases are TGTGCCAGCACCGCTGCGGGCACAGATACGCAGTATTTT. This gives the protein CASTAAGTDTQYF.

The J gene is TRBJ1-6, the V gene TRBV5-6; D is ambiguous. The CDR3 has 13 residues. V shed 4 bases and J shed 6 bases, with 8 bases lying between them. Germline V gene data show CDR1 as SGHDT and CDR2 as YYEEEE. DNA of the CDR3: TGTGCCAGCAGCCCGCCGTTTAATTCACCCCTCCACTTT. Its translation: CASSPPFNSPLHF.

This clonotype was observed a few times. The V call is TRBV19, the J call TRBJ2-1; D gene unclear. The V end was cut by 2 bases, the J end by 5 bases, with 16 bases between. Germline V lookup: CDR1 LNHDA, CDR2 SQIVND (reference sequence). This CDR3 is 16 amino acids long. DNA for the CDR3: TGTGCCAGTAGTATAACGGATCCACGTGCCCACAATGAGCAGTTCTTC. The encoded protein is CASSITDPRAHNEQFF.

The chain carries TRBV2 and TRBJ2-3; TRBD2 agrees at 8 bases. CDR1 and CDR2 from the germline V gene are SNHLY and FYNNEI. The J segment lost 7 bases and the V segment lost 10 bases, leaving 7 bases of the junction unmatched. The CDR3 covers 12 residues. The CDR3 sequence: CATGGAGNTQYF. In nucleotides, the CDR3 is TGTGCCACCGGGGGGGCCGGGAATACGCAGTATTTT.

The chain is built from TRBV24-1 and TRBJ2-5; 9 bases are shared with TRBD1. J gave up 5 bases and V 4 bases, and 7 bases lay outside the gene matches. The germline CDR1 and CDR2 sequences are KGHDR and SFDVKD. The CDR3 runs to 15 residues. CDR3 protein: CATSDLDRGKETQYF. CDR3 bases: TGTGCCACCAGTGACCTTGACAGGGGGAAGGAGACCCAGTACTTC.

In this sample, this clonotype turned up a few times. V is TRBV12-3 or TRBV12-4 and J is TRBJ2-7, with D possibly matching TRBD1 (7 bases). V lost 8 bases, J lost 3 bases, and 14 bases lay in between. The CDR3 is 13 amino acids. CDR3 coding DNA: TGTGCCAGCCGGGGGACAGATTTCTACGAGCAGTACTTC. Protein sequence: CASRGTDFYEQYF.

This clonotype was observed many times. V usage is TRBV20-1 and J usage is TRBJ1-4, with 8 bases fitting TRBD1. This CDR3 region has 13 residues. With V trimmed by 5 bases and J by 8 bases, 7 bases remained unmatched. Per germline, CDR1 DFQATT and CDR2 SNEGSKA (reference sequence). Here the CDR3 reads CSAGTGGDEKLFF. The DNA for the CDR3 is TGCAGTGCTGGGACAGGAGGAGACGAAAAACTGTTTTTT.

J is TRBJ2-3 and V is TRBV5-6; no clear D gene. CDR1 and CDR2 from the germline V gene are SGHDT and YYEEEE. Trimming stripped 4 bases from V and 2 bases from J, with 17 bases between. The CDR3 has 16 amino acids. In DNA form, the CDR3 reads TGTGCCAGCAGCGAGAAAGAAGGTTGGGCCACAGATACGCAGTATTTT. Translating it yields CASSEKEGWATDTQYF.

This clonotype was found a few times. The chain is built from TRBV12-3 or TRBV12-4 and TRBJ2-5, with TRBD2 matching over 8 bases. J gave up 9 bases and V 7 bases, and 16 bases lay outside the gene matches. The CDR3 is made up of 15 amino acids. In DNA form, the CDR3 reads TGTGCCAGCACCATTCTAGCGGGTTCCTTTGACGCCCAGTACTTC. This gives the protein CASTILAGSFDAQYF.

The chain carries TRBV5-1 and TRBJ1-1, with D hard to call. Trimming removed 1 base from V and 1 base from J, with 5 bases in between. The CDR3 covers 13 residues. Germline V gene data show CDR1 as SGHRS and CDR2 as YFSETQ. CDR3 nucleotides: TGCGCCAGCAGCTTGAAGCCGAACACTGAAGCTTTCTTT. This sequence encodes CASSLKPNTEAFF.

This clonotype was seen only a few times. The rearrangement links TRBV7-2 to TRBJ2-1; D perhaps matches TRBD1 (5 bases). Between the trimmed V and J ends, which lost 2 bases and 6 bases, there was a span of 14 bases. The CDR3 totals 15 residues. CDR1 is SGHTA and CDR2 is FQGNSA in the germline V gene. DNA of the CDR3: TGTGCCAGCAGCTTAACCAGGGTGGGCCCCAATGAGCAGTTCTTC. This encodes CASSLTRVGPNEQFF.

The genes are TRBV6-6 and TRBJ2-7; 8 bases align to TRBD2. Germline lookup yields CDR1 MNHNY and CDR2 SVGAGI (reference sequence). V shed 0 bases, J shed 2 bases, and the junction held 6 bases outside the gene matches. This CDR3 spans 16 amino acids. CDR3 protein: CASSYSSLAVTYEQYF. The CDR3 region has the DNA TGTGCCAGCAGTTACTCTTCACTAGCGGTTACCTACGAGCAGTACTTC.

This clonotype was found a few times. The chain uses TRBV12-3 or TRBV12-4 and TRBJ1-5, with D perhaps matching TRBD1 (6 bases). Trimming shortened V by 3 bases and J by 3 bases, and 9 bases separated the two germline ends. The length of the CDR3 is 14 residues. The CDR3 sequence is CASSFGGHNQPQHF. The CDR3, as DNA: TGTGCCAGCAGTTTTGGGGGCCACAATCAGCCCCAGCATTTT.

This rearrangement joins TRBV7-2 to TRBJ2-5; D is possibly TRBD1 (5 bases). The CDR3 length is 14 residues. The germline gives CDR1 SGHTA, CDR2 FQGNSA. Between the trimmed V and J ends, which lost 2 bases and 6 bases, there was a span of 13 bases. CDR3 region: CASSLLQGRQTQYF. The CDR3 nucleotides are TGTGCCAGCAGCTTACTCCAGGGTCGACAGACCCAGTACTTC.

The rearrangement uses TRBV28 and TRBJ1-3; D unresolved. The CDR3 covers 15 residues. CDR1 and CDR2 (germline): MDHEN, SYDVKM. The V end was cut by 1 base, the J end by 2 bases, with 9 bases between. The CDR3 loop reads CASSLFPTTGNTIYF. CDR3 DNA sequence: TGTGCCAGCAGTTTATTTCCCACCACTGGAAACACCATATATTTT.

The CDR3 DNA reads as TGTGCCGCCTGGACAGGTCACTATGGCTACACCTTC. Translated, it gives CAAWTGHYGYTF. The chain links TRBV10-3 to TRBJ1-2; 7 bases are a match to TRBD1. This CDR3 has 12 amino acids. After removal of 11 bases from V and 3 bases from J, the junction contained 6 bases not matched to a gene. Per the germline V gene, CDR1 is ENHRY and CDR2 is SYGVKD.

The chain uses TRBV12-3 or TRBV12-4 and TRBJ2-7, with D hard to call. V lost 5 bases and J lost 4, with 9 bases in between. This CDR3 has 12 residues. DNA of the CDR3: TGTGCCAGCAGTCCCGAGATGTACGAGCAGTACTTC. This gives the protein CASSPEMYEQYF.

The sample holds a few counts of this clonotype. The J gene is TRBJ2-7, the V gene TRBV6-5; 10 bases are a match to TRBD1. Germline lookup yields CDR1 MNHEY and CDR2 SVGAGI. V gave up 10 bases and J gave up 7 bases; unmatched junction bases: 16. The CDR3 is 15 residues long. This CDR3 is CATSPGTGVNGEQYF. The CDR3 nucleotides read TGTGCCACCTCCCCCGGGACAGGGGTAAATGGGGAGCAGTACTTC.